The sequence of this T cell receptor beta chain was determined in a study of PD-1 blockade in classical Hodgkin lymphoma (TCRdb year 2020). Describing the broader study: Nivolumab dosing was 3 mg/kg intravenously every 2 weeks, continuing until either disease progression or unacceptable toxicity. A peripheral blood immune signature of response to PD-1 blockade in classical Hodgkin lymphoma was defined using TCR beta sequencing and CyTOF.

The time point label corresponds to: cycle 1 day 1 (C1D1), immediately before nivolumab initiation. Relapse after autologous stem cell transplantation had occurred in all trial patients, and cohorts A, B and C were distinguished by prior brentuximab vedotin exposure. Using a Miltenyi CD4+ T cell isolation kit, CD4+ T cells were purified from thawed PBMCs through magnetic negative selection. The trial cohort comprised a few dozen patients with relapsed/refractory classical Hodgkin lymphoma whose best overall responses were complete response, partial response or progressive disease. Single-agent nivolumab was administered to trial patients in the multi-cohort phase II CheckMate 205 trial. Best overall response was determined by an independent review committee according to the 2007 International Working Group response criteria. Trial PBMCs were obtained immediately prior to nivolumab initiation (C1D1) and on therapy at cycle 2 day 1 and cycle 4 day 1. Peripheral blood was collected in 8 mL Vacutainer Cell Preparation Tubes, from which PBMCs were isolated by centrifugation and then cryopreserved. Purified CD4+ and CD8+ fractions were generated only in cases for which an additional PBMC sample was available. Magnetically labelled cells were removed on LS columns in a quadroMACS separator, and the flow-through was retained as the purified fraction.

There are 21 amino acids in the CDR3, from cysteine to phenylalanine inclusive. The read is trimmed to its CDR3 DNA, 63 bases read in frame from base 1. With regard to this clone: Its binding antigen is unknown. The sample holds no much larger clone one base away, and base qualities are not on file.

Study-level results and caveats: Only a single clinical trial cohort was studied, and what caused the repertoire differences, possibly disease activity or prior therapy, remained undefined. A significant rise by C4D1 was seen in CD4+ but not CD8+ TCR diversity (p=0.0027 vs p=0.16), with the rise being most apparent in complete responders (p=0.02). Baseline TCR diversity was reported to be lower in newly diagnosed patients than in healthy donors and to be lower still in relapsed/refractory patients. Patients starting nivolumab less than 1 year after ASCT had lower diversity and were excluded from later analyses to avoid confounding by immune reconstitution. Baseline diversity similar to that of newly diagnosed patients was observed in trial patients achieving complete response, whereas significantly lower diversity was observed in partial responders and progressors.

Genomic DNA was extracted with the Qiagen DNeasy kit from unsorted PBMCs and from negatively selected CD4+ and CD8+ fractions. TCR beta CDR3 regions were amplified by immunoSEQ multiplex PCR using primers annealing to V and J segments. A synthetic immune receptor repertoire was used to minimize amplification bias, and any residual bias was removed computationally once sequencing was done. On the authors' methods: Custom Python scripts were used to quantify repertoire diversity as the Shannon entropy index. Unsorted, CD4+ and CD8+ repertoires were analyzed separately, except in combined analyses where CD4+ and CD8+ sequences were merged in silico. Clonal expansion was defined as a frequency increase of at least 2-fold after treatment compared with C1D1, and clones undetected at baseline were assigned a pseudocount of 0.5. Singleton clones were defined as clones with 0 or 1 copy at C1D1, and non-singleton clones were defined as clones with 2 or more copies. Clones expanded in unsorted samples were labelled as CD4+, CD8+ or unknown by matching protein sequences in sorted samples from the same patient. Diversity changes from C1D1 to C4D1 were tested in paired samples using Wilcoxon tests. TCRdb retrieved this table from immuneACCESS and kept in-frame rearrangements only. Not all clones are present; in checked studies, unresolved V genes account for under half, and no reason is known for the remainder. The DNA gave D and trimming, while V, J and clone size come from that table. This sample gives tens of thousands of clones in total; around nine tenths of them show up just once. 0.2% to 0.3% of the sample goes to the ten largest clones.

This receptor was identified in a human donor with classical Hodgkin lymphoma. The chain is assembled from TRBV7-5 and TRBJ2-3; the table's D call, TRBD2, has no DNA check behind it. TRBV7-5 represents a pseudogene. Source: CD4+ T cells from blood, taken at baseline. The nucleotides read TGTGCCAGAAGCTTAGGCGCTAGACTAGAAATTGAATCACCGTGCACAGATACGCAGTATTTT. It is translated as CARSLGARLEIESPCTDTQYF.